The present T cell receptor beta chain was sequenced within a study of blood T cell repertoires in COVID-19. Sequencing was performed with immunoSEQ multiplex PCR; in TCRdb, only in-frame clones are kept and a portion is missing. The table includes approximately 89,000 clones, 70% to 90% detected once. Trimming stripped 4 bases from V and 1 base from J, with 16 bases between. Germline-derived CDR1 and CDR2 are SEHNR and FQNEAQ (reference sequence). The CDR3 totals 16 residues. This chain uses TRBV7-9 with TRBJ1-1, with D possibly matching TRBD1 (5 bases). The TCR originated in a man aged 65-85 years with acute or convalescent COVID-19. Sequenced sample: peripheral blood. The CDR3: CASSSQGWGENTEAFF. CDR3 coding DNA: TGTGCCAGCAGCTCCCAAGGGTGGGGGGAGAACACTGAAGCTTTCTTT.